Listed here is a single T cell receptor (beta chain). Its ends do not fully match the called genes, so a read error is possible. In the PCR, 60 Vbeta and 13 Jbeta primers were used. Here immunoSEQ multiplex PCR was the method, and the copy in TCRdb shows in-frame clones only, minus some. The table lists under 150,000 clones, approximately 80% of them singletons. The data derive from a study of cytomegalovirus exposure and HLA in healthy donors. Study information: Tens of millions of unique TCRs, all from HLA-typed donors, were included in an early release of the data.

Sequencing was carried out using PBMCs. This receptor was taken from a female donor in good health and CMV-seropositive.

The CDR3 reads CASSYSTGVIGGYAF. The CDR3 DNA sequence: TGTGCCAGCAGTTACTCCACAGGGGTAATTGGTGGCTACGCCTTC. J is TRBJ1-2 and V is TRBV6-5, with TRBD1 matching over 7 bases. CDR1 MNHEY and CDR2 SVGAGI come from the germline V gene. The CDR3 has 15 residues.